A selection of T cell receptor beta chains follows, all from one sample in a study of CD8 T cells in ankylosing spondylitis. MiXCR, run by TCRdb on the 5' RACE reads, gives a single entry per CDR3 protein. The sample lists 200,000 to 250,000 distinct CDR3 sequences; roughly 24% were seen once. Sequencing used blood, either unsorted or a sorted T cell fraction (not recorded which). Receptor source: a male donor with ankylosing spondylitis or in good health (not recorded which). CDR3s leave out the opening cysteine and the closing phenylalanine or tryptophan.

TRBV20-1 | SVGTGGGFTDTQY
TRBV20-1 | SATGGETEAF
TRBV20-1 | SATFGTGDGYT
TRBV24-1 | ATSPGGRKSTDTQY
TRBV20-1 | SAKDYEQY
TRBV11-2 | ASSSLVGKNIQY
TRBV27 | ASSLKQGGYNEQF
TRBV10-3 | AITGLAGYEQY
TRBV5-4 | ASSQRRTGAYEQY
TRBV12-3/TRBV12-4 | ASTFHGQMGKTQY
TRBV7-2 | ASSLVAGVGNEQF
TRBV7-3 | ASSLSQGGEQY
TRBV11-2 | ASSRGLIPGQDNEQF
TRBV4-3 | ASSRGQQNTEAF
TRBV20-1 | SAGYSGVGGYT
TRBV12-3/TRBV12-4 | AISLSGRPSALAKNIQY
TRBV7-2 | ASSLRGSVRSDTQY
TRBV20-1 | SANPGSRIYEQY
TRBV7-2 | ASTLTEGFGYT
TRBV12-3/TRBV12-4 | ASSLGRSSYNSPLH
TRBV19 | ASSRRAGGAYEQY
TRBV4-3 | ASSPGQGTRNYEQY
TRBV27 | ASSYGVEVEQY
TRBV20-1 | SARDMVSENFYEQY
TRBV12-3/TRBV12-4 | ASSFRVGTGELF
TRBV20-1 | SARDPPGGAPDEQY
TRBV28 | ASSVRDPGKNTQY
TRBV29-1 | SGVLLAKGADTQY
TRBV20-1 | SARRGLLDREQY
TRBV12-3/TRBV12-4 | ASSFASHAYEQY
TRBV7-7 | ASSLAAGGPDTQY
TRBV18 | ASSPSSSNEQF
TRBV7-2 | ASSFLTPEAF
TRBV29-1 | SVEDGQVSGNTIY
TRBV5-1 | ASSTGTGEKNIQY
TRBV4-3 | ASSQDFPNTDTQY
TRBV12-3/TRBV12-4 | ASSLSGTHQETQY
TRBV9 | ASSVSVDSNQPQH
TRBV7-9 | ASSDTGQGYYGYT
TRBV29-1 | SVSGGGTRVSEQY
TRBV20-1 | SASTGGYGYT
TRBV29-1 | SGRWGLEQY
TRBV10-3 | AINGQGGQETQY
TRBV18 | ASSPPGQPETGELF
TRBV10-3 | AIRIAGASTDTQY
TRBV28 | ATIRDRVGEQY
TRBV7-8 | ASSFRGGINTGELF
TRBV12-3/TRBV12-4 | ASSGGQGTNEKLF
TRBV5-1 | ASSSGITSYEQY
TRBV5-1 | ASSLGRTDGELF
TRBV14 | ASSLLASSDTQY
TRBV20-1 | SGASGSKVGPDTQY
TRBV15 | ATSRGVASEQY